Below, 3 T cell receptor beta chains from the same sample are listed, as sequenced in a study of Graves' ophthalmopathy and Graves' hyperthyroidism. TCR beta CDR3 amplification used RNA transcripts. An initial RT-PCR round employing HTBI primers preceded a second-round multiplex PCR. TCRdb analysed the multiplex PCR reads with MiXCR anew, one entry per CDR3 protein. The sample includes some 350,000 distinct CDR3 sequences, about a sixth of them seen just once. The material sequenced was peripheral blood. Source of these receptors: an adult woman with stable Graves' hyperthyroidism.

This clonotype showed up many times. J is TRBJ1-6 and V is TRBV5-1; weak D call: TRBD1 (6 bases). Germline CDR1 reads SGHRS; CDR2 reads YFSETQ. V dropped 0 bases and J dropped 7 bases, with 8 bases sitting between them. The CDR3 is made up of 14 amino acids. CDR3 amino acids: CASSLEQGNSPLHF. The CDR3 nucleotides are TGCGCCAGCAGCTTGGAACAGGGAAATTCACCCCTCCACTTT.

This clonotype was detected many times. The CDR3 is CASSLRADSPLHF. Here the CDR3 DNA reads TGTGCCAGCAGTTTAAGGGCGGATTCACCCCTCCACTTT. The chain combines TRBV12-3 or TRBV12-4 with TRBJ1-6; D remains ambiguous. The CDR3 is 13 residues long. V lost 2 bases and J lost 8, with 7 bases in between.

A few counts support this clonotype. This chain links TRBV25-1 with TRBJ1-1, with D possibly matching TRBD1 (5 bases). The CDR3 totals 13 residues. CDR1 is MGHDK and CDR2 is SYGVNS in the germline V gene. Between the trimmed V and J ends, which lost 2 bases and 4 bases, there was a span of 8 bases. CDR3 sequence reads: CASSESQGTEAFF. The CDR3 nucleotides read TGTGCCAGCAGTGAAAGCCAGGGCACTGAAGCTTTCTTT.